This T cell receptor (beta chain) was recovered during a study of regulatory T cells in long-lasting Graves disease. Building of the TCR beta libraries involved iRepertoire HTBI primers and Arm-PCR of CDR3 regions. Each CDR3 protein is one row after TCRdb ran MiXCR on the multiplex PCR reads. The table lists 250,000 or so distinct CDR3 sequences, more than 15% of them singletons. Findings and limits, study-wide: Persistent patients shared more public clonotypes (about 2,900) than new patients (roughly 970).

Germline loops: CDR1 KGHSH, CDR2 LQKENI. V was cut by 2 bases and J by 4 bases, with 12 bases left in between. The CDR3 length is 14 residues. As concerns this clonotype: Its antigen is currently unknown.

Time point: newly diagnosed GD, antithyroid drugs for less than 3 months. PBMC-extracted RNA yielded the TCR library. Another study also made use of these data, one on T cells in Graves' hyperthyroidism and ophthalmopathy. This second report adds: Diagnosis rested on symptoms, serum thyroxine and TRAb, thyroid ultrasound, and orbital computed tomography.

The chain has TRBV18 and TRBJ2-7; the D gene is possibly TRBD2 (6 bases). The source was peripheral blood mononuclear cells (PBMCs), collected at new diagnosis, from a patient treated with antithyroid drugs. The sequence derives from a woman aged 30 to 39 with Graves disease. The CDR3: CASSPGTANYEQYF. The CDR3, as DNA: TGTGCCAGCTCACCAGGGACTGCCAATTACGAGCAGTACTTC.